These 20 T cell receptor beta chains originate from one sample sequenced in a study of blood T cell repertoires in COVID-19. Sequencing used immunoSEQ multiplex PCR; TCRdb keeps in-frame clones, though not all of them. The table shows approximately 93,000 clones, with 86% occurring only once. Sequenced: peripheral blood. The source is a man aged 50 to 60 with active or convalescent COVID-19.

This clone was seen just once. The chain recombines TRBV7-8 with TRBJ2-5, with D possibly being TRBD2 (6 bases). V was cut by 1 base and J by 5 bases, with 17 bases left in between. Germline V CDR1 and CDR2: SGHVS, FQNEAQ. The length of the CDR3 is 16 residues. The CDR3 DNA reads as TGTGCCAGCAGCTTAGGTGCTAATCGGGAGTGGGAGACCCAGTACTTC. Amino acids: CASSLGANREWETQYF.

The chain is built from TRBV19 and TRBJ2-2, with 10 bases identical to TRBD2. This CDR3 spans 15 amino acids. CDR1 is LNHDA, CDR2 SQIVND, per germline (reference sequence). The ends lost 8 bases at V and 6 bases at J; junction bases unmatched: 9. The CDR3 bases are TGTGCCAGTGAAAGCGGGGGGGCCGTTGCCGGGGAGCTGTTTTTT. The encoded protein is CASESGGAVAGELFF.

The chain joins TRBV3-1 (or the pseudogene TRBV3-2) to TRBJ2-3, with 8 bases aligning to TRBD2. V was pared by 1 base and J by 3 bases, with 6 bases of the junction left unmatched. There are 16 residues in the CDR3. Germline V gene lookup returns CDR1 LGHDT and CDR2 YNNKEL (reference sequence). DNA of the CDR3: TGTGCCAGCAGCCAAGGACGAGCGGGAGATACAGATACGCAGTATTTT. This gives the protein CASSQGRAGDTDTQYF.

V is TRBV6-6 and J is TRBJ2-7; possible D gene TRBD2, 5 bases. Between the trimmed V and J ends, which lost 8 bases and 7 bases, there was a span of 12 bases. Looked up from germline, CDR1 is MNHNY and CDR2 is SVGAGI (reference sequence). The CDR3 sequence is 11 residues long. This CDR3 is CASGNRDEQYF. CDR3 sequence (DNA): TGTGCCAGCGGGAATCGGGATGAGCAGTACTTC.

The chain is built from TRBV19 and TRBJ2-7, with TRBD1 matching 7 bases. The V gene end was trimmed by 3 bases and the J gene end by 7 bases; junction bases not matched to a gene: 9. This CDR3 region has 14 residues. Germline V gene lookup returns CDR1 LNHDA and CDR2 SQIVND (reference sequence). For the CDR3, the DNA is TGTGCCAGTAGTATTTTGGGACAGCTCCAAGAGCAGTACTTC. Amino acid sequence: CASSILGQLQEQYF.

This chain links TRBV5-6 with TRBJ1-5; 8 bases align to TRBD1. Germline V CDR1 and CDR2: SGHDT, YYEEEE. The length of the CDR3 is 16 residues. V shed 2 bases and J 1 base; nucleotides not matched to a gene: 5. CDR3 loop: CASSLDRGASNQPQHF. The CDR3 coding sequence is TGTGCCAGCAGCTTAGACAGGGGAGCAAGCAATCAGCCCCAGCATTTT.

The chain combines TRBV5-1 with TRBJ2-5, with TRBD2 matching over 11 bases. Germline lookup yields CDR1 SGHRS and CDR2 YFSETQ. This CDR3 region has 15 residues. V was pared by 2 bases and J by 5 bases, with 5 bases of the junction left unmatched. The CDR3 DNA sequence: TGCGCCAGCAGCTTTTCTAGCGGGGGGATCGAGACCCAGTACTTC. Translation gives CASSFSSGGIETQYF.

Many counts were recorded for this clone. Here the CDR3 DNA reads TGTGCCACCGAGGTCGGGTCTGGAAACACCATATATTTT. Its translation: CATEVGSGNTIYF. V gene TRBV12-3 or TRBV12-4 combines with J gene TRBJ1-3; D ambiguous. Between the trimmed V and J ends, which lost 10 bases and 1 base, there was a span of 11 bases. The CDR3 contains 13 residues.

The chain has TRBV4-2 and TRBJ2-7, with D maybe TRBD2 (6 bases). Germline CDR1 and CDR2: LGHNA and YNFKEQ. CDR3 length equals 14 residues. The V and J ends lost 0 bases and 2 bases respectively, with 8 bases between them. The DNA of the CDR3 is TGTGCCAGCAGCCAAGATCCGGGGGCCTACGAGCAGTACTTC. This encodes CASSQDPGAYEQYF.

The CDR3 DNA reads as TGTGCCAGCAGTTGGACCAGGGCGCATAATTCACCCCTCCACTTT. Encoded protein: CASSWTRAHNSPLHF. The chain uses TRBV6-2 or TRBV6-3 and TRBJ1-6; D may be TRBD1 (5 bases). The CDR3 is 15 residues long. CDR1 and CDR2 from the germline V gene are MNHEY and SVGEGT. Deletions cut 4 bases from V and 5 bases from J, with 12 bases between.

The chain is built from TRBV5-1 and TRBJ2-5, with a possible D match to TRBD2 (5 bases). The CDR3 has 15 residues. Germline CDR1 reads SGHRS; CDR2 reads YFSETQ. V was shortened by 4 bases and J by 4 bases, with 17 bases between the two germline ends. The CDR3 loop is CASSGEGTAGETQYF. CDR3 nucleotides: TGCGCCAGCAGCGGCGAGGGTACCGCCGGAGAGACCCAGTACTTC.

The chain uses TRBV30 and TRBJ2-1; D unresolved. CDR1 and CDR2 from the germline V gene are GTSNPN and SVGIG (reference sequence). CDR3 size: 13 residues. V dropped 6 bases and J dropped 2 bases, with 11 bases sitting between them. The CDR3 loop reads CACLSNTYNEQFF. The CDR3, as DNA: TGTGCCTGTTTGTCTAATACCTACAATGAGCAGTTCTTC.

The chain combines TRBV19 with TRBJ1-2; 7 nucleotides match TRBD1. V gave up 1 base and J gave up 4 bases; unmatched junction bases: 9. CDR1 is LNHDA, CDR2 SQIVND, per germline (reference sequence). CDR3 length: 16 residues. CDR3 nucleotides: TGTGCCAGTAGTATAGGAACAACAGGGGCGTCCTATGGCTACACCTTC. It is translated as CASSIGTTGASYGYTF.

This clone was observed a handful of times. J is TRBJ2-1 and V is TRBV6-1; 7 bases line up with TRBD1. The CDR3 has 15 residues. The V gene's germline CDR1 is MNHNS and CDR2 SASEGT. V shed 3 bases and J 5 bases; nucleotides not matched to a gene: 7. CDR3 sequence reads: CASSDPGTVNNEQFF. The CDR3 bases are TGTGCCAGCAGTGATCCCGGGACAGTGAACAATGAGCAGTTCTTC.

The J gene is TRBJ1-2, the V gene TRBV2; tentatively, D is TRBD1 (6 bases). The CDR3 covers 13 residues. Germline V gene lookup returns CDR1 SNHLY and CDR2 FYNNEI. V was trimmed by 6 bases and J by 10 bases, leaving 18 bases between them. CDR3 sequence reads: CASSPQYYRAYTF. CDR3 in DNA: TGTGCCAGCAGCCCTCAATATTACAGGGCCTACACCTTC.

V and J are TRBV5-1 and TRBJ2-7; TRBD2 agrees at 10 bases. Looked up from germline, CDR1 is SGHRS and CDR2 is YFSETQ. V lost 0 bases and J lost 4; bases outside the gene matches: 4. The CDR3 is made up of 15 amino acids. The CDR3 nucleotides read TGCGCCAGCAGCTTGGGAAGTAGCGGGGGGTACGAGCAGTACTTC. Translation gives CASSLGSSGGYEQYF. The full variable domain, with the rest looked up from reference TRBV5-1 and TRBJ2-7, is KAGVTQTPRYLIKTRGQQVTLSCSPISGHRSVSWYQQTPGQGLQFLFEYFSETQRNKGNFPGRFSGRQFSNSRSEMNVSTLELGDSALYLCASSLGSSGGYEQYFGPGTRLTVT.

The chain combines TRBV3-1 (or the pseudogene TRBV3-2) with TRBJ1-3; 9 nucleotides align to TRBD1. This CDR3 is built from 14 residues. Trimming at V came to 4 bases and at J to 4 bases, leaving 2 bases not matched to a gene. Germline assignment: CDR1 LGHDT and CDR2 YNNKEL (reference sequence). The CDR3 spells CASSRGQGGNTIYF. The CDR3 DNA sequence: TGTGCCAGCAGCCGGGGACAGGGCGGAAACACCATATATTTT.

This chain uses TRBV19 with TRBJ1-5, with TRBD1 matching 7 bases. The CDR3 is 18 residues long. CDR1 is LNHDA, CDR2 SQIVND, per germline (reference sequence). V lost 3 bases to trimming and J lost 4 bases; unmatched junction nucleotides: 15. CDR3 sequence reads: CASSIWSGRGTVNQPQHF. As DNA, the CDR3 is TGTGCCAGTAGTATTTGGTCCGGTCGGGGGACAGTTAATCAGCCCCAGCATTTT.

The chain is built from TRBV3-1 (or the pseudogene TRBV3-2) and TRBJ2-1; 13 bases match TRBD2. With 5 bases clipped from V and 5 bases from J, the junction kept 6 bases outside the gene matches. CDR1 and CDR2 (germline): LGHDT, YNNKEL (reference sequence). CDR3 length: 16 residues. The CDR3 here is CASSRTSGRAHNEQFF. CDR3 nucleotide sequence: TGTGCCAGCAGCAGAACTAGCGGGAGGGCCCACAATGAGCAGTTCTTC.

The rearrangement links TRBV5-1 to TRBJ2-3; TRBD2 aligns across 7 bases. Germline CDR1 reads SGHRS; CDR2 reads YFSETQ. V shed 4 bases and J 2 bases; nucleotides not matched to a gene: 7. This CDR3 is built from 15 residues. This CDR3 is CASSPRAGDTDTQYF. The DNA for the CDR3 is TGCGCCAGCAGCCCGCGCGCGGGAGACACAGATACGCAGTATTTT.